A selection of T cell receptor beta chains follows, all from one sample in a study of CD8+ T cells in alopecia areata. Clones were read by immunoSEQ multiplex PCR, and TCRdb kept only the in-frame ones, dropping some. Counted here are 150,000 to 200,000 clones, 60% occurring once; the ten biggest clones make up under 1.2%. Sequenced material: CD4+ T cells sorted from blood, taken at week 24, from a patient treated with tofacitinib. The receptors were sampled from a human donor with alopecia areata. Each CDR3 is given with its conserved first and last residue. A D gene is named only where the DNA matches it firmly. Clone size is not always given. Where it is, it says once, few, many or a class for expanded clones.

D gene	J gene	clone size	V gene	CDR3 DNA	CDR3 protein
-	TRBJ2-5	-	TRBV10-2	TGCGCCAGCAGTGAGCGGCTAGGTGGAGAGACCCAGTACTTC	CASSERLGGETQYF
TRBD1	TRBJ1-2	once	TRBV29-1	TGCAGCGTGAAGGGACAGGGCGGCGGCTACACCTTC	CSVKGQGGGYTF
-	TRBJ2-5	-	TRBV12-5	TGTGCTAGTGGTTTGACATGGGGCAGAGAGACCCAGTACTTC	CASGLTWGRETQYF
-	TRBJ1-1	-	TRBV30	TGTGCCTGGAGTGGACTTCCGAACACTGAAGCTTTCTTT	CAWSGLPNTEAFF
-	TRBJ1-4	-	TRBV18	TGTGCCAGCTCACCATCTATTTCTCGGAGGACTAATGAAAAACTGTTTTTT	CASSPSISRRTNEKLFF
-	TRBJ1-5	-	TRBV7-2	TGTGCCAGCAGCCAACAGAGAGGCAATCAGCCCCAGCATTTT	CASSQQRGNQPQHF
-	TRBJ1-2	-	TRBV29-1	TGCAGCGCCCAAGGCCCATATGGCTACACCTTC	CSAQGPYGYTF
TRBD1	TRBJ1-3	-	TRBV4-3	TGCGCCAGCAGCCAGGGACAGGGAAACTCTGGAAACACCATATATTTT	CASSQGQGNSGNTIYF
-	TRBJ2-4	-	TRBV30	TGTGCCTGGAGTGGGAGCCGGGGAGAGGGAGCCAAAAACATTCAGTACTTC	CAWSGSRGEGAKNIQYF
TRBD2	TRBJ2-7	once	TRBV25-1	TGTGCCAGCAGTGGGGGCGGGGGATCCTACGAGCAGTACTTC	CASSGGGGSYEQYF
-	TRBJ2-3	-	TRBV12-5	TGTGCTAGTGGTCCCCTCGGGGAGACGCAGTATTTT	CASGPLGETQYF
TRBD1	TRBJ2-3	-	TRBV30	TGTGCCTGCGGGACAGGGGATACGCAGTATTTT	CACGTGDTQYF
TRBD1	TRBJ1-5	-	TRBV29-1	TGCAGCGTGGCGACAGGGGATGGCAATCAGCCCCAGCATTTT	CSVATGDGNQPQHF
TRBD2	TRBJ2-3	-	TRBV6-5	TGTGCCAGCAGTTTGACTAGCGGGCCCGGAAATACGCAGTATTTT	CASSLTSGPGNTQYF
-	TRBJ2-3	-	TRBV5-4	TGTGCCAGCAGCTTGACAATGGGCGGGGACTTTGCAGATACGCAGTATTTT	CASSLTMGGDFADTQYF
TRBD1	TRBJ1-2	-	TRBV29-1	TGCAGCGTTGACCTCACAGGGGGGTTTGGCTACACCTTC	CSVDLTGGFGYTF
TRBD1	TRBJ1-2	-	TRBV30	TGTGCCTGGAAGATGGACAGGGAGAATGGCTACACCTTC	CAWKMDRENGYTF
-	TRBJ2-5	-	TRBV25-1	TGTGCCAGCAGTGACCGGGGGAAGGAGACCCAGTACTTC	CASSDRGKETQYF
-	TRBJ1-5	-	TRBV28	TGTGCCACCATCCCCGGGGGGCCCTTTGGCAATCAGCCCCAGCATTTT	CATIPGGPFGNQPQHF
-	TRBJ1-1	-	TRBV30	TGTGCCTCGGGACCGACCCACGGTTTCTTT	CASGPTHGFF
-	TRBJ1-5	-	TRBV19	TGTGCCAGTAGTATAGGGGTCCAAATGAATCAGCCCCAGCATTTT	CASSIGVQMNQPQHF
-	TRBJ1-1	-	TRBV2	TGTGCCAGCAGTCTAGCAGCCTTGAACACTGAAGCTTTCTTT	CASSLAALNTEAFF